Listed below are T cell receptor beta chains from one sample, sequenced in a study of naive and memory T cell subsets. TCRdb analysed the UMI-ligation and nested PCR reads with MiXCR anew, one entry per CDR3 protein. The sample consists of roughly 100,000 distinct CDR3 sequences, about 11% of them appearing once. Sequencing was performed on naive CD4+ T cells from blood. Receptors originate from a human donor in good health. Each CDR3 is given with its conserved first and last residue. D genes are given only for firm matches. Some rows have no size entry. The others give once, few or many, or a class for an expanded clone.

v_gene	j_gene	abundance	d_gene	CDR3aa	CDR3nt
TRBV15	TRBJ2-1	few	.	CATSSQVHEQFF	TGTGCCACCAGCAGCCAGGTTCATGAGCAGTTCTTC
TRBV19	TRBJ1-2	few	.	CASSIGGRLTYGYTF	TGTGCCAGTAGTATTGGGGGCAGGTTGACCTATGGCTACACCTTC
TRBV12-3/TRBV12-4	TRBJ1-2	many	.	CASSLEANYGYTF	TGTGCCAGCAGTTTAGAGGCCAACTATGGCTACACCTTC
TRBV6-2/TRBV6-3	TRBJ2-7	few	TRBD1	CASSPGQGNEQYF	TGTGCCAGCAGTCCGGGACAGGGGAACGAGCAGTACTTC
TRBV7-2	TRBJ1-4	many	.	CASKGQGLNEKLFF	TGTGCCTCGAAAGGGCAGGGACTAAATGAAAAACTGTTTTTT
TRBV29-1	TRBJ2-5	many	.	CSVEQQRQETQYF	TGCAGCGTTGAACAGCAGAGACAAGAGACCCAGTACTTC
TRBV12-2	TRBJ2-1	many	.	CASRQTGNNEQFF	TGTGCAAGTCGGCAGACAGGTAACAATGAGCAGTTCTTC
TRBV19	TRBJ2-1	few	.	CASKGAHEQFF	TGTGCCAGTAAGGGAGCCCATGAGCAGTTCTTC
TRBV19	TRBJ2-7	many	.	CASQGRGYEQYF	TGTGCCAGCCAGGGGAGGGGGTACGAGCAGTACTTC
TRBV5-6	TRBJ2-7	.	.	CASSFRTSSYEQYF	TGTGCCAGCAGCTTTCGGACAAGCTCCTACGAGCAGTACTTC
TRBV30	TRBJ1-4	.	.	CAWSVRGRRQTNEKLFF	TGTGCCTGGAGTGTACGGGGTAGGCGCCAAACAAATGAAAAACTGTTTTTT
TRBV7-2	TRBJ1-5	.	.	CASSLTGFEAQHF	TGTGCCAGCAGCTTAACGGGATTCGAGGCCCAGCATTTT
TRBV28	TRBJ2-5	.	TRBD2	CASSYPEPGLRGTQYF	TGTGCCAGCAGTTACCCCGAACCGGGACTACGAGGGACCCAGTACTTC
TRBV12-3/TRBV12-4	TRBJ1-6	.	.	CASSLQPGENSPLHF	TGTGCCAGCAGTTTACAACCGGGAGAGAATTCACCCCTCCACTTT
TRBV9	TRBJ2-3	few	.	CASRDRKPSTDTQYF	TGTGCCAGCCGGGACCGAAAACCTAGCACAGATACGCAGTATTTT
TRBV12-3/TRBV12-4	TRBJ2-4	many	.	CASSPSGVRNIQYF	TGTGCCAGCAGTCCTTCTGGAGTAAGGAACATTCAGTACTTC
TRBV4-2	TRBJ2-2	.	.	CASSLDSRSTGELFF	TGTGCCAGCAGCCTCGACAGCAGATCCACCGGGGAGCTGTTTTTT
TRBV18	TRBJ1-1	many	.	CASSGGGAEAFF	TGTGCCAGCTCAGGTGGTGGGGCTGAAGCTTTCTTT
TRBV7-2	TRBJ2-3	.	.	CASSFTGTDTQYF	TGTGCCAGCAGCTTCACTGGCACAGATACGCAGTATTTT
TRBV23-1	TRBJ1-5	many	.	CASSLPDGHNQPQHF	TGCGCCAGCAGTCTCCCGGACGGACACAATCAGCCCCAGCATTTT
TRBV6-6	TRBJ1-1	.	.	CASSYKGRDTEAFF	TGTGCCAGCAGTTACAAGGGGAGGGACACTGAAGCTTTCTTT
TRBV5-1	TRBJ2-3	.	TRBD2	CASSTLAGVASTDTQYF	TGCGCCAGCAGCACGTTAGCGGGAGTTGCTAGCACAGATACGCAGTATTTT
TRBV12-3/TRBV12-4	TRBJ2-3	.	.	CASSFISTDTQYF	TGTGCCAGCAGTTTCATAAGCACAGATACGCAGTATTTT
TRBV27	TRBJ2-3	many	.	CASSTRLTGDTQYF	TGTGCCAGCAGTACCAGATTGACGGGAGATACGCAGTATTTT
TRBV18	TRBJ2-3	few	.	CASFDGGHTQYF	TGTGCCAGCTTCGACGGGGGGCATACGCAGTATTTT
TRBV12-3/TRBV12-4	TRBJ2-7	many	.	CASMPSSHEQYF	TGTGCCAGCATGCCTAGCAGCCACGAGCAGTACTTC
TRBV30	TRBJ2-5	.	.	CAWSGGGLETQYF	TGTGCCTGGAGTGGGGGCGGTCTCGAGACCCAGTACTTC
TRBV18	TRBJ2-7	many	TRBD1	CASSPGTGSNEQYF	TGTGCCAGCTCACCCGGGACAGGGTCTAACGAGCAGTACTTC
TRBV4-3	TRBJ1-4	few	TRBD1	CASSQDWTGNEKLFF	TGCGCCAGCAGCCAAGATTGGACAGGGAATGAAAAACTGTTTTTT
TRBV11-2	TRBJ2-1	few	.	CASSFFFQRSYNEQFF	TGTGCCAGCAGCTTTTTCTTCCAGCGAAGCTACAATGAGCAGTTCTTC
TRBV10-3	TRBJ2-4	few	.	CAIKMWRGIQYF	TGTGCCATCAAGATGTGGCGAGGCATTCAGTACTTC
TRBV12-3/TRBV12-4	TRBJ2-7	few	.	CASSNSGLSSYEQYF	TGTGCCAGCAGTAATAGCGGCCTGAGCTCCTACGAGCAGTACTTC
TRBV20-1	TRBJ2-3	.	TRBD2	CSARGLAGGPSDTQYF	TGCAGTGCTAGGGGACTAGCGGGGGGGCCCTCAGATACGCAGTATTTT
TRBV18	TRBJ1-3	few	.	CASSPLAVSGNTIYF	TGTGCCAGCTCACCACTGGCCGTCTCTGGAAACACCATATATTTT
TRBV7-9	TRBJ2-3	.	.	CASERASTDTQYF	TGTGCCAGCGAGAGGGCCAGCACAGATACGCAGTATTTT
TRBV6-2/TRBV6-3	TRBJ2-7	many	.	CASRVTGHGPYEQYF	TGTGCCAGCAGGGTGACGGGACACGGCCCCTACGAGCAGTACTTC
TRBV9	TRBJ2-5	few	.	CASSVVASDETQYF	TGTGCCAGCAGCGTAGTGGCCAGCGACGAGACCCAGTACTTC
TRBV27	TRBJ1-2	few	.	CATRGLGSAHGYTF	TGTGCCACCCGAGGCTTGGGTTCAGCCCATGGCTACACCTTC
TRBV7-3	TRBJ2-5	many	.	CASSPTGLQETQYF	TGTGCCAGCAGCCCAACAGGGCTGCAAGAGACCCAGTACTTC
TRBV29-1	TRBJ2-7	many	.	CSVEGRGSGASYEQYF	TGCAGCGTTGAAGGTCGGGGCTCAGGGGCGTCCTACGAGCAGTACTTC
TRBV7-9	TRBJ1-2	.	.	CASSLGRPATAYGYTF	TGTGCCAGCAGCTTAGGTCGGCCAGCCACTGCCTATGGCTACACCTTC